The T cell receptor beta chain described here comes from a study of cytomegalovirus exposure and HLA in healthy donors. Findings and limits, study-wide: Accurate HLA-A and HLA-B prediction from TCR beta sequences was reported for most subjects. The authors excluded some V segments, including TRBV6-2 and TRBV6-3, as indistinguishable.

With respect to this clone: Its target is unknown. Other DNA sequences of this sample code for an identical CDR3.

13 Jbeta primers and 60 Vbeta primers were used for the PCR. Repertoires were generated with immunoSEQ multiplex PCR, while TCRdb's copy carries only in-frame clones and drops some. The repertoire has under 200,000 clones, about 59% of them found once; the top ten carry 2.5% to 3.5%. These donors counted as nominally healthy when sampled, but unrecorded immune exposures were likely. CDR1 is LNHDA and CDR2 is SQIVND in the germline V gene (reference sequence). CDR3 length: 14 amino acids. Trimming stripped 4 bases from V and 4 bases from J, with 11 bases between. The sequence came from a man aged 40-49 years in good health and CMV-seronegative. What was sequenced was PBMCs. This chain connects TRBV19 to TRBJ2-1; weak D call: TRBD1 (5 bases). The CDR3 reads CASSSPGIYNEQFF. For the CDR3, the DNA is TGTGCCAGTAGTAGCCCAGGGATTTACAATGAGCAGTTCTTC.